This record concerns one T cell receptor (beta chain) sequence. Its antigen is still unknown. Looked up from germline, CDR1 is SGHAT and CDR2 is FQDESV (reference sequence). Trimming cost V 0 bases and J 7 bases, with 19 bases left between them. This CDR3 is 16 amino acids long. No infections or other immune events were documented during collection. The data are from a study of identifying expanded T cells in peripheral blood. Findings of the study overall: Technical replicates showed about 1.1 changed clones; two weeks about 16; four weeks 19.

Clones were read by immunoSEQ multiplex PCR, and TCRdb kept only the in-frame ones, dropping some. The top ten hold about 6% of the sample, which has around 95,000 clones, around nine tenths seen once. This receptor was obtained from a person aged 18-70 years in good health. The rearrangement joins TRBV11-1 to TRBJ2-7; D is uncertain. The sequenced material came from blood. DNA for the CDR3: TGTGCCAGCAGCTTAGCGGGTGGGGTTACCTTCGGAGAGCAGTACTTC. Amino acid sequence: CASSLAGGVTFGEQYF. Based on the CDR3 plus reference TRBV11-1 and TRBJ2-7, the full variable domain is EAEVAQSPRYKITEKSQAVAFWCDPISGHATLYWYRQILGQGPELLVQFQDESVVDDSQLPKDRFSAERLKGVDSTLKIQPAELGDSAMYLCASSLAGGVTFGEQYFGPGTRLTVT.